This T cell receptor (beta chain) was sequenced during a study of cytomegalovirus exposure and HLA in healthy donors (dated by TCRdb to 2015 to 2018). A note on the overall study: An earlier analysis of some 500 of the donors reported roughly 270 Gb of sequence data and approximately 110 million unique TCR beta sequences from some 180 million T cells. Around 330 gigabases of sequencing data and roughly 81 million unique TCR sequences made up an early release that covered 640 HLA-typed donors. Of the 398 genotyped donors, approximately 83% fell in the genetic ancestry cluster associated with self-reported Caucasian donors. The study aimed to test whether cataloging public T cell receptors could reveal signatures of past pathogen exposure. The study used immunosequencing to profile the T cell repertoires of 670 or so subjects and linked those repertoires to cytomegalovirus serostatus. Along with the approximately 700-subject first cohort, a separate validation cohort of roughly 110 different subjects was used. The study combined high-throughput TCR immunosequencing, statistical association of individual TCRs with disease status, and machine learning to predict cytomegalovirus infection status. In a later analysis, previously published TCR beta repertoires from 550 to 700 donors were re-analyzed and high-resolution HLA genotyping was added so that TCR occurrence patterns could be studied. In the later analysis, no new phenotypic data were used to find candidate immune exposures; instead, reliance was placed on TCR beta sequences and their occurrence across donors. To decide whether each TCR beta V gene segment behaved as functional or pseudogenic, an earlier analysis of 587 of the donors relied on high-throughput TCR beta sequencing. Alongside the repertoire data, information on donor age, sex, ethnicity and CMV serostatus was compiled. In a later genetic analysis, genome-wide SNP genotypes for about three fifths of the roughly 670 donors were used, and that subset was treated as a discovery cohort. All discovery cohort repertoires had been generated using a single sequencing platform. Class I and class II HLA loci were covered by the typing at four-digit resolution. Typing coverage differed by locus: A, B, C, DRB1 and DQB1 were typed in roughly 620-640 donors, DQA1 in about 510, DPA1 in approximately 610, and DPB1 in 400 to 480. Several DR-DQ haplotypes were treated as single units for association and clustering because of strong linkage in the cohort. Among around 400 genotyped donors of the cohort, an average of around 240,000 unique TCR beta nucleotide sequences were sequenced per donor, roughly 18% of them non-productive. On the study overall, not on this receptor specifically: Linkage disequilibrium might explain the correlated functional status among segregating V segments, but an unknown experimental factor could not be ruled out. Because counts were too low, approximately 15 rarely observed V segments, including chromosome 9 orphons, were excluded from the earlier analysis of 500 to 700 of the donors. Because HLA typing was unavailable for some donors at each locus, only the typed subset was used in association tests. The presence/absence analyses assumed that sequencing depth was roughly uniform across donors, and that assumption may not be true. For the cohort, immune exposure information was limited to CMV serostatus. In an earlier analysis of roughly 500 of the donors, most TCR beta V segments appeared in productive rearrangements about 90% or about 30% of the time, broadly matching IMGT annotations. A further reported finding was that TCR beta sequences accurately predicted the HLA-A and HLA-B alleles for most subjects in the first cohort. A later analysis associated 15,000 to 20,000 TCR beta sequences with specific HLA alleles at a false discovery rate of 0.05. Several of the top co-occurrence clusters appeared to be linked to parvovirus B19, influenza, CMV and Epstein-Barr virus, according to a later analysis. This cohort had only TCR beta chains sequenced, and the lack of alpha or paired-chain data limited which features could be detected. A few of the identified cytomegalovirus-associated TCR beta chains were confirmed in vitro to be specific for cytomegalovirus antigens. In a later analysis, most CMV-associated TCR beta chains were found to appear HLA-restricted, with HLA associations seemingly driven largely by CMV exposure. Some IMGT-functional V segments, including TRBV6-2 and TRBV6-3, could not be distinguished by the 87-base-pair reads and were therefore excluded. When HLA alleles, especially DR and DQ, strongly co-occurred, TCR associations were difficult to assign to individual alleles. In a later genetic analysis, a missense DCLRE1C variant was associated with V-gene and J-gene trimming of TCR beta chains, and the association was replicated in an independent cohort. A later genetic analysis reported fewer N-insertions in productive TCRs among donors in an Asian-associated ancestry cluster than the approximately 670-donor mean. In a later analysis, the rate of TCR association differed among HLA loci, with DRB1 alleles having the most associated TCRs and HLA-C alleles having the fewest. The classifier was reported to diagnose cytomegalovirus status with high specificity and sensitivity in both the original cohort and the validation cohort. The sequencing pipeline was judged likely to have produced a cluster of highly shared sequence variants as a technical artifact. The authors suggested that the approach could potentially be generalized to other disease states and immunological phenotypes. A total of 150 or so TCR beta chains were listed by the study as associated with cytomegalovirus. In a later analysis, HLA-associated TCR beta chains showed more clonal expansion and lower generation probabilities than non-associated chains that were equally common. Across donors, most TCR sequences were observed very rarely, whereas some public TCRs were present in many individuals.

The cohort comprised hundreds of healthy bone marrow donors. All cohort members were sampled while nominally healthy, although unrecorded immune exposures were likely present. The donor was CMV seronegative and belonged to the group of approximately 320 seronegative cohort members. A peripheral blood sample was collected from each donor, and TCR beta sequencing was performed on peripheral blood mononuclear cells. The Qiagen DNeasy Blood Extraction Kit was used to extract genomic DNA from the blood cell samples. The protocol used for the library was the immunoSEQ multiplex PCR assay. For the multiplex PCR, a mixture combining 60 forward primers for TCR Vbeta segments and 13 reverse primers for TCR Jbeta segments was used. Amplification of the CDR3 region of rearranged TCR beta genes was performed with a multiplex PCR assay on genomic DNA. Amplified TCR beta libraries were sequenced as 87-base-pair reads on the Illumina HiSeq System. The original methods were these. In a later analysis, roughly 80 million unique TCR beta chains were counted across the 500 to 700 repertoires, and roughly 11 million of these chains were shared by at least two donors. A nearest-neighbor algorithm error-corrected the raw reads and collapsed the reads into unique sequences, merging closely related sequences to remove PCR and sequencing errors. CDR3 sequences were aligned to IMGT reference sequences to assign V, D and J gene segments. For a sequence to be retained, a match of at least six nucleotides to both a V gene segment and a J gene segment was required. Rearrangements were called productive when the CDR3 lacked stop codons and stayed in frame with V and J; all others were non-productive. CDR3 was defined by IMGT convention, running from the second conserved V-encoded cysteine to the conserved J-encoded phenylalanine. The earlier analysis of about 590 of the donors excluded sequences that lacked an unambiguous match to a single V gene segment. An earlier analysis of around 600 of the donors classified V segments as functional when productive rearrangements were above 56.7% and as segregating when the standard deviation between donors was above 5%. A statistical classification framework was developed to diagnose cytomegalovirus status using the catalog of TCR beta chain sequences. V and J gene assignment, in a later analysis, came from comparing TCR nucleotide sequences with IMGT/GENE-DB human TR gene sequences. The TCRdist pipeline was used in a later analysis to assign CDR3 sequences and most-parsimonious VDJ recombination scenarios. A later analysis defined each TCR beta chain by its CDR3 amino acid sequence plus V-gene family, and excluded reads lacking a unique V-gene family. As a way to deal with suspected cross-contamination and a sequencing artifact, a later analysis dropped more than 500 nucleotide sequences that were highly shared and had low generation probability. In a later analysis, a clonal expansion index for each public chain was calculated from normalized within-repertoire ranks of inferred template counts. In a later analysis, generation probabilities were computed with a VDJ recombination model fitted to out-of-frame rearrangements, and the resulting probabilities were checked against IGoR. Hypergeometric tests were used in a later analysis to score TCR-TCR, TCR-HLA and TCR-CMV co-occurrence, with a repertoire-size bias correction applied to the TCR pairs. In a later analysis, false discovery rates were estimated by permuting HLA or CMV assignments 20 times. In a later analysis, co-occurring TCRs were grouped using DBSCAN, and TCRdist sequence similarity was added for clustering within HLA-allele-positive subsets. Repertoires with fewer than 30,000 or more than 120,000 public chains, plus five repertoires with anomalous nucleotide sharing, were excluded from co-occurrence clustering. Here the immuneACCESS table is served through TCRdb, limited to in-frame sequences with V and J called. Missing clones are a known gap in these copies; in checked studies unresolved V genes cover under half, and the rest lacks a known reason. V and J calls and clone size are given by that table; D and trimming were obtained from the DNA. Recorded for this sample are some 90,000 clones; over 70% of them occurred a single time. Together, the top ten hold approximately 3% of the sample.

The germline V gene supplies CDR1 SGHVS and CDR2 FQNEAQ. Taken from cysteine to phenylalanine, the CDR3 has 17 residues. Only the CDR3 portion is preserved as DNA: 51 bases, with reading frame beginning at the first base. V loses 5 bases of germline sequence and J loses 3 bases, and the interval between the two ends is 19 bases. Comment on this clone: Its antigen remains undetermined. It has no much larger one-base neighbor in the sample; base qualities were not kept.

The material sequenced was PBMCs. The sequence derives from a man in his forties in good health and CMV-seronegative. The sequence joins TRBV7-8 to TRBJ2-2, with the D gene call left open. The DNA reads TGTGCCAGCAGCCCCCTGGGTAGAAGTGGAGACACCGGGGAGCTGTTTTTT. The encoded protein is CASSPLGRSGDTGELFF.